These T cell receptor beta chains were read from a single sample in a study of blood T cell repertoires in COVID-19. Only in-frame clones appear in the TCRdb table, and some are missing; sequencing was by immunoSEQ multiplex PCR. The table includes about 63,000 clones, 74% detected once. Sequencing was performed on peripheral blood. The source of these receptors is a woman older than 75 with acute or convalescent COVID-19. Both conserved end residues are part of each CDR3. A D gene is named only where the DNA matches it firmly. Clone size, where shown, is once, few, many, or a class for clones that have expanded.

TRBV6-5	NA	TRBJ1-5	once	CASRLRGVGQPQHF	TGTGCCAGTCGATTGCGGGGGGTAGGGCAGCCCCAGCATTTT
TRBV5-1	TRBD1	TRBJ1-1	NA	CASSFVQGAMNTEAFF	TGCGCCAGCAGCTTTGTCCAGGGGGCAATGAACACTGAAGCTTTCTTT
TRBV6-2/TRBV6-3	TRBD2	TRBJ2-1	NA	CASSPMISGVYNEQFF	TGTGCCAGCAGTCCCATGATTAGCGGGGTTTACAATGAGCAGTTCTTC
TRBV6-1	NA	TRBJ2-1	few	CASSEDRNYNEQFF	TGTGCCAGCAGTGAGGACAGAAACTACAATGAGCAGTTCTTC
TRBV5-3	NA	TRBJ1-2	NA	CARRFRVDYGYTF	TGTGCCAGAAGGTTCAGGGTTGACTATGGCTACACCTTC
TRBV28	NA	TRBJ1-2	NA	CASRGGRANPNNYGYTF	TGTGCCAGTAGGGGGGGCAGGGCGAATCCAAATAACTATGGCTACACCTTC
TRBV19	TRBD1	TRBJ2-2	NA	CASSLRTGGTGELFF	TGTGCCAGTAGTCTCAGGACAGGGGGCACCGGGGAGCTGTTTTTT
TRBV28	NA	TRBJ2-1	NA	CASSRPFGGRGVNEQFF	TGTGCCAGCAGTAGACCTTTCGGGGGGCGTGGGGTAAATGAGCAGTTCTTC
TRBV19	NA	TRBJ1-1	NA	CASSIMTGLNTEAFF	TGTGCCAGTAGTATAATGACAGGTCTGAACACTGAAGCTTTCTTT
TRBV6-5	NA	TRBJ2-1	NA	CASSYRTVGGNEQFF	TGTGCCAGCAGTTATAGAACGGTTGGAGGCAATGAGCAGTTCTTC
TRBV19	NA	TRBJ2-5	NA	CASTETGRKETQYF	TGTGCCAGTACCGAGACAGGGAGGAAAGAGACCCAGTACTTC
TRBV5-4	NA	TRBJ2-1	once	CASSGGARYNEQFF	TGTGCCAGCAGTGGGGGGGCCAGATACAATGAGCAGTTCTTC
TRBV6-4	TRBD2	TRBJ2-3	once	CASSDSGLETDTQYF	TGTGCCAGCAGTGACTCGGGACTAGAGACAGATACGCAGTATTTT
TRBV7-9	TRBD1	TRBJ2-3	NA	CASSLGDRLKYF	TGTGCCAGCAGCTTAGGGGACAGGTTAAAGTATTTT
TRBV7-2	TRBD2	TRBJ2-7	NA	CASSLAETSAYEQYF	TGTGCCAGCAGCTTAGCGGAGACTAGCGCTTACGAGCAGTACTTC
TRBV24-1	NA	TRBJ2-1	NA	CATSAGPGASYNEQFF	TGTGCCACCAGTGCGGGACCGGGAGCCTCCTACAATGAGCAGTTCTTC
TRBV27	NA	TRBJ1-4	NA	CASRRTGMYTNEKLFF	TGTGCCAGCAGGAGAACAGGGATGTATACTAATGAAAAACTGTTTTTT
TRBV4-1	TRBD1	TRBJ1-2	NA	CASSQAPGQTYYGYTF	TGCGCCAGCAGCCAAGCTCCGGGACAGACCTATTATGGCTACACCTTC
TRBV7-9	NA	TRBJ1-2	NA	CASSLMGGNYGYTF	TGTGCCAGCAGCTTAATGGGGGGGAACTATGGCTACACCTTC
TRBV7-9	NA	TRBJ2-7	NA	CASSLPQDRYEQYF	TGTGCCAGCAGCTTACCGCAGGACAGATACGAGCAGTACTTC
TRBV9	TRBD1	TRBJ2-7	NA	CASSVGTAPYEQYF	TGTGCCAGCAGCGTCGGGACAGCTCCCTACGAGCAGTACTTC
TRBV5-5	TRBD2	TRBJ2-1	NA	CASSLGGSSHGEQFF	TGTGCCAGCAGCCTCGGGGGGAGCAGCCACGGTGAGCAGTTCTTC
TRBV28	TRBD2	TRBJ2-7	NA	CASSLGGRSYEQYF	TGTGCCAGCAGTTTAGGCGGGAGGAGCTACGAGCAGTACTTC
TRBV5-6	NA	TRBJ1-1	NA	CASSSRWGGMNTEAFF	TGTGCCAGCAGCTCACGGTGGGGAGGTATGAACACTGAAGCTTTCTTT
TRBV28	NA	TRBJ2-1	once	CASRLRASRRNEQFF	TGTGCCAGCAGGTTGAGGGCCTCCCGTAGGAATGAGCAGTTCTTC
TRBV9	NA	TRBJ2-1	NA	CASSVGSGTYNEQFF	TGTGCCAGCAGCGTCGGTAGCGGAACCTACAATGAGCAGTTCTTC
TRBV5-5	NA	TRBJ2-5	NA	CASSLVGNQETQYF	TGTGCCAGCAGCTTGGTCGGGAATCAAGAGACCCAGTACTTC
TRBV28	NA	TRBJ1-2	once	CAVSKDRNYGYTF	TGTGCGGTATCTAAGGACAGAAACTATGGCTACACCTTC